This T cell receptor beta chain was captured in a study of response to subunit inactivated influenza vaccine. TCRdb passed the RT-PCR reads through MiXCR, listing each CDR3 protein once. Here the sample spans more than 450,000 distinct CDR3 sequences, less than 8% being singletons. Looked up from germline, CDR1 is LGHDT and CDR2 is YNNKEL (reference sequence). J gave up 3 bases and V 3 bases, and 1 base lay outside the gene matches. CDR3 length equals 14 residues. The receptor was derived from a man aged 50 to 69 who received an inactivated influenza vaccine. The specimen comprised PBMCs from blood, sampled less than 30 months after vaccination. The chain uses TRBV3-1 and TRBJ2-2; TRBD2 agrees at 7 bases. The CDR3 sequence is CASSQREYTGELFF. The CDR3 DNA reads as TGTGCCAGCAGCCAGCGGGAGTACACCGGGGAGCTGTTTTTT.